This T cell receptor (beta chain) is drawn from a study of CD4 T cells in relation to SARS-CoV-2 and coronaviruses. For the study at large: Shared crossreactive spike epitopes were mapped to their HLA restriction. General observations from the study: In approximately 70% of donors, memory CD4+ clonotypes crossrecognized SARS-CoV-2 and at least one common cold coronavirus spike.

Before the COVID-19 pandemic, during about 2011-2019, CD4+ T cells were taken from unexposed donors. The cells were cultured for 9 to 11 days before CD4+ T cells were isolated. Method: immunoSEQ multiplex PCR; TCRdb's copy keeps in-frame clones and lacks some. The sample comprises about 15,000 clones, roughly 80% of which are singletons, and roughly 18% rests with the top ten. Germline V lookup: CDR1 MDHEN, CDR2 SYDVKM. The V segment lost 6 bases and the J segment 6 bases; nucleotides outside the gene matches: 12. The CDR3 covers 16 residues. In regard to this clone: Its antigen is not identified.

This sequence joins TRBV28 and TRBJ2-1; 9 bases match TRBD1. The sample taken for sequencing was CD4+ T cells from PBMCs, cultured in vitro. The TCR originated in a human donor in good health. This CDR3 reads CASRKIRQGVGNEQFF. CDR3 coding DNA: TGTGCCAGCAGAAAAATCAGACAGGGGGTCGGCAATGAGCAGTTCTTC.